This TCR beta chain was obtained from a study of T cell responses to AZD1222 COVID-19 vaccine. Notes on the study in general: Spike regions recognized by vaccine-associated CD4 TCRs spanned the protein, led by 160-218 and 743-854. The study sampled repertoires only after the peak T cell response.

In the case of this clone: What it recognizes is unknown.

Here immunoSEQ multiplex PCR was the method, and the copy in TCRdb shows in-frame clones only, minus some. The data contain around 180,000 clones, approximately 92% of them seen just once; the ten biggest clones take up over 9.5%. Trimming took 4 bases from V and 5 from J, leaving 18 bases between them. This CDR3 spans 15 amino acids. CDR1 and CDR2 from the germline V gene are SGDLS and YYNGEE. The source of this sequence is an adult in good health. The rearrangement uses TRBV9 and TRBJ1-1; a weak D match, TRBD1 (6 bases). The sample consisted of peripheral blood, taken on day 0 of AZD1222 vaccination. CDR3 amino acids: CASSNLDSPRTEAFF. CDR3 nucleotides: TGTGCCAGCAGCAATCTGGACAGCCCTCGAACTGAAGCTTTCTTT.